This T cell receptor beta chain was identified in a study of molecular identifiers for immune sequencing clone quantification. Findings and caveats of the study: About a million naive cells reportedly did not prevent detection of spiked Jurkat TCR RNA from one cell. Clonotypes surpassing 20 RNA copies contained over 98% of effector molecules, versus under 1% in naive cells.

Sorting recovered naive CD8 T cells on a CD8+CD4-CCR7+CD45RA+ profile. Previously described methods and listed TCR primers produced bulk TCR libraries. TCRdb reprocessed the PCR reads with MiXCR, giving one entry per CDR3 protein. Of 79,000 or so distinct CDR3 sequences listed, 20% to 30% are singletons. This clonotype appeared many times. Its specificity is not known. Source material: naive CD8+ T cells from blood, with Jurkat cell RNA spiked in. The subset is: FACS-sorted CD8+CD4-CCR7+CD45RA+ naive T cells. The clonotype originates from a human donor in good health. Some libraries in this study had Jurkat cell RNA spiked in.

In nucleotides, the CDR3 is TGTGCCACCGCAATGGGGGTGGTTAGCAATCAGCCCCAGCATTTT. Its translation: CATAMGVVSNQPQHF. This rearrangement joins TRBV28 to TRBJ1-5, with D perhaps matching TRBD1 (5 bases). V lost 10 bases to trimming and J lost 0 bases, with 16 bases between them. Germline V gene lookup returns CDR1 MDHEN and CDR2 SYDVKM. This CDR3 has 15 residues.